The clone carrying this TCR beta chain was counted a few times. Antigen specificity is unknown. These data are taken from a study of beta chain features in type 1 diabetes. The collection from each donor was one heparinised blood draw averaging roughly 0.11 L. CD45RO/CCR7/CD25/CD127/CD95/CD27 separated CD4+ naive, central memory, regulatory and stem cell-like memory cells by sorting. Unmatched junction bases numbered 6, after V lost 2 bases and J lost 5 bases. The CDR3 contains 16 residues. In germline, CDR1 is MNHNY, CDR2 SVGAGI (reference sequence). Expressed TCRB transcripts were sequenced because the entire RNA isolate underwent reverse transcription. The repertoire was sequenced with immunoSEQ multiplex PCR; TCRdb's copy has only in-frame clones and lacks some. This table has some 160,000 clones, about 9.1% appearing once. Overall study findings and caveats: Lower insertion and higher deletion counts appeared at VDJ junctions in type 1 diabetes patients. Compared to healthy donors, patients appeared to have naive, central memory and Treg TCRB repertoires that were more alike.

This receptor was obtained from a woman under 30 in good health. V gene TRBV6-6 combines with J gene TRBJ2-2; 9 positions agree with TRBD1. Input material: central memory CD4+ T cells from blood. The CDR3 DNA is TGTGCCAGCAGTTACCCGGGGACAGGGAGGACCGGGGAGCTGTTTTTT. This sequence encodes CASSYPGTGRTGELFF.